What follows are 19 T cell receptor beta chains derived from one specimen sequenced in a study of cytomegalovirus exposure and HLA in healthy donors. Researchers ran the PCR with 60 Vbeta and 13 Jbeta primers. Only in-frame clones appear in the TCRdb table, and some are missing; sequencing was by immunoSEQ multiplex PCR. Of under 250,000 clones in the sample, around 85% were seen once. Specimen: PBMCs. All receptors come from a middle-aged man in good health and CMV-seronegative.

This clone was seen only a few times. The chain joins TRBV5-1 to TRBJ2-3, with a weak D call TRBD1 (5 bases). V was clipped by 0 bases and J by 0 bases, with 14 bases between them. From germline, CDR1 is SGHRS and CDR2 YFSETQ. This CDR3 region has 17 residues. The CDR3 sequence: CASSLGPRQGSTDTQYF. CDR3 bases: TGCGCCAGCAGCTTGGGTCCCCGGCAGGGAAGCACAGATACGCAGTATTTT. The variable domain in full, with the rest retrieved from reference TRBV5-1 and TRBJ2-3, is KAGVTQTPRYLIKTRGQQVTLSCSPISGHRSVSWYQQTPGQGLQFLFEYFSETQRNKGNFPGRFSGRQFSNSRSEMNVSTLELGDSALYLCASSLGPRQGSTDTQYFGPGTRLTVL.

This chain connects TRBV28 to TRBJ2-7; TRBD1 matches 9 bases. Trimming at V came to 6 bases and at J to 1 base, leaving 4 bases not matched to a gene. The CDR3 is 14 amino acids. CDR1 and CDR2 (germline): MDHEN, SYDVKM. The CDR3 DNA reads as TGTGCCAGCAGGGACAGGGGATCTTCCTACGAGCAGTACTTC. As protein: CASRDRGSSYEQYF.

This clone was seen more than once but under ten times. The V gene is TRBV2, the J gene TRBJ1-5; D gene uncertain. The germline gives CDR1 SNHLY, CDR2 FYNNEI. The CDR3 totals 14 residues. Trimming took 3 bases from V and 0 from J, leaving 6 bases between them. The CDR3 sequence: CASSDNYSNQPQHF. The CDR3 DNA sequence: TGTGCCAGCAGTGATAACTATAGCAATCAGCCCCAGCATTTT.

The sample holds a few counts of this clone. This sequence joins TRBV5-1 and TRBJ2-3, with 7 bases lining up with TRBD2. Trimming removed 3 bases from V and 3 bases from J; junction bases left unmatched: 10. CDR1 is SGHRS and CDR2 is YFSETQ in the germline V gene. This CDR3 has 16 amino acids. The CDR3 DNA sequence: TGCGCCAGCAGCTCCCAAAGCGGGATAGGTACAGATACGCAGTATTTT. Amino acids: CASSSQSGIGTDTQYF.

This sequence joins TRBV5-1 and TRBJ2-3; 11 bases align to TRBD1. Germline values: CDR1 SGHRS, CDR2 YFSETQ. Trimming removed 0 bases from V and 9 bases from J; junction bases left unmatched: 9. The CDR3 spans 16 residues. The CDR3 loop is CASSLGRTGGERTQYF. As DNA, the CDR3 is TGCGCCAGCAGCTTGGGGAGGACAGGGGGCGAGAGGACGCAGTATTTT.

The V call is TRBV9, the J call TRBJ2-1; 10 positions match TRBD1. Germline V gene lookup returns CDR1 SGDLS and CDR2 YYNGEE. This CDR3 has 18 amino acids. Losses at the gene ends were 0 bases for V and 2 bases for J; bases not matched to a gene: 8. This chain's CDR3 is CASSVAPTGTGAYNEQFF. CDR3 DNA: TGTGCCAGCAGCGTAGCCCCGACCGGGACAGGGGCCTACAATGAGCAGTTCTTC.

V and J are TRBV28 and TRBJ2-7, with D tentatively TRBD2 (5 bases). The CDR3 covers 11 residues. The germline V gene has CDR1 MDHEN and CDR2 SYDVKM. With 5 bases removed from V and 9 bases from J, the gap between germline ends came to 11 bases. The CDR3 protein is CASSASRGQYF. CDR3 DNA: TGTGCCAGCAGTGCATCCCGGGGGCAGTACTTC.

This clone was observed once. V gene TRBV7-2 combines with J gene TRBJ1-4, with D tentatively TRBD1 (5 bases). Deletions cut 0 bases from V and 8 bases from J, with 13 bases between. Germline CDR1 SGHTA, CDR2 FQGNSA. There are 15 residues in the CDR3. The CDR3 protein is CASSLASGVNEKLFF. The CDR3 nucleotides are TGTGCCAGCAGCTTAGCCTCGGGGGTAAACGAAAAACTGTTTTTT.

This clone has a single count. The conserved phenylalanine or tryptophan normally closing the CDR3 is absent here, so this likely arose from a read error. The chain couples TRBV4-2 to TRBJ2-4; TRBD2 aligns across 9 bases. V lost 0 bases to trimming and J lost 6 bases; unmatched junction nucleotides: 6. The CDR3 length is 16 residues. Per germline, CDR1 LGHNA and CDR2 YNFKEQ. CDR3 sequence reads: CASSQDGTSSGNIQYL. CDR3 bases: TGTGCCAGCAGCCAAGATGGGACTAGCTCTGGAAACATTCAGTACCTC.

The chain links TRBV5-1 to TRBJ2-6; 7 nucleotides agree with TRBD1. CDR3 length equals 15 residues. The germline V gene has CDR1 SGHRS and CDR2 YFSETQ. Trimming removed 8 bases from V and 0 bases from J; junction bases left unmatched: 5. The chain's CDR3 is CASGQADSGANVLTF. DNA for the CDR3: TGCGCCAGTGGACAGGCGGACTCTGGGGCCAACGTCCTGACTTTC.

The chain employs TRBV7-2 and TRBJ2-2, with 14 bases lining up with TRBD2. V lost 7 bases, J lost 1 base, and 11 bases stayed unmatched. The length of the CDR3 is 19 residues. Germline lookup yields CDR1 SGHTA and CDR2 FQGNSA. The CDR3 sequence is CASTFSEGTSGRNTGELFF. CDR3 DNA: TGTGCCAGCACCTTTTCCGAGGGGACTAGCGGGAGGAACACCGGGGAGCTGTTTTTT.

This chain connects TRBV5-4 to TRBJ2-7; TRBD2 matches 9 bases. With 4 bases clipped from V and 7 bases from J, the junction kept 18 bases outside the gene matches. The CDR3 consists of 17 residues. The germline gives CDR1 SGHNT, CDR2 YYREEE (reference sequence). The CDR3 sequence is CASSPQAGREGQGEQYF. The DNA for the CDR3 is TGTGCCAGCAGCCCCCAAGCAGGGCGGGAGGGCCAAGGAGAGCAGTACTTC.

This clone was seen a single time. This chain uses TRBV6-5 with TRBJ1-4; D may be TRBD1 (6 bases). This CDR3 spans 14 amino acids. Trimming stripped 8 bases from V and 5 bases from J, with 15 bases between. Germline-derived CDR1 and CDR2 are MNHEY and SVGAGI. The CDR3 spells CASSYGQRNEKLFF. CDR3 DNA sequence: TGTGCCAGCTCGTACGGACAGCGAAATGAAAAACTGTTTTTT.

This sequence joins TRBV10-3 and TRBJ1-1, with 9 bases that match TRBD1. The CDR3 consists of 17 residues. The V gene's germline CDR1 is ENHRY and CDR2 SYGVKD. Trimming removed 2 bases from V and 6 bases from J; junction bases left unmatched: 13. CDR3 sequence reads: CAISEPRGTGSGAEAFF. CDR3 DNA sequence: TGTGCCATCAGTGAGCCGCGCGGGACAGGGTCTGGGGCTGAAGCTTTCTTT.

V gene TRBV7-3 combines with J gene TRBJ2-3; the D gene is possibly TRBD2 (5 bases). The CDR3 runs to 16 residues. The ends were cut back, 5 bases at V and 0 bases at J, with 15 bases in the middle. Germline V gene sequence: CDR1 SGHTA, CDR2 FQGTGA. The CDR3 DNA follows: TGTGCCAGCAGCCCCCGGCTAGCCTCCAGCACAGATACGCAGTATTTT. Translating it yields CASSPRLASSTDTQYF. Full variable domain (remainder filled in from reference TRBV7-3 and TRBJ2-3): GAGVSQTPSNKVTEKGKYVELRCDPISGHTALYWYRQSLGQGPEFLIYFQGTGAADDSGLPNDRFFAVRPEGSVSTLKIQRTERGDSAVYLCASSPRLASSTDTQYFGPGTRLTVL.

The V and J genes are TRBV5-1 and TRBJ2-2, with D unclear. CDR3 length: 15 amino acids. V was clipped by 0 bases and J by 0 bases, with 6 bases between them. The germline CDR1 and CDR2 sequences are SGHRS and YFSETQ. The CDR3 is CASSLGHPNTGELFF. CDR3 in DNA: TGCGCCAGCAGCTTGGGACATCCGAACACCGGGGAGCTGTTTTTT.

This clone appeared a single time. The chain links TRBV7-9 to TRBJ1-4, with D perhaps matching TRBD1 (6 bases). Looked up from germline, CDR1 is SEHNR and CDR2 is FQNEAQ (reference sequence). The CDR3 covers 14 residues. V gave up 6 bases and J gave up 3 bases, with 11 bases separating them. DNA of the CDR3: TGTGCCAGCAGTACAGGGTTTCCTAATGAAAAACTGTTTTTT. Translation gives CASSTGFPNEKLFF.

The chain has TRBV7-7 and TRBJ2-1, with 7 bases aligning to TRBD2. CDR3 length: 13 amino acids. Germline CDR1 reads SSHAT; CDR2 reads FNYEAQ (reference sequence). This CDR3 reads CASSRRENNEQFF. The CDR3 DNA reads as TGTGCTAGCTCTCGGCGGGAGAATAATGAGCAGTTCTTC.

The CDR3 here is CASSLVADYQPQHF. The DNA of the CDR3 is TGTGCCAGCAGCTTGGTGGCGGACTATCAGCCCCAGCATTTT. V usage is TRBV5-5 and J usage is TRBJ1-5; unclear D gene. Trimming removed 0 bases at V and 5 bases at J, with 9 bases between. In germline, CDR1 is SGHKS, CDR2 YYEKEE (reference sequence). This CDR3 spans 14 amino acids.